This T cell receptor beta chain was captured in a study of lymphopenia after photon versus proton radiotherapy. Clones were read by immunoSEQ multiplex PCR, and TCRdb kept only the in-frame ones, dropping some. The repertoire has approximately 65,000 clones, approximately 86% of them found once; the top ten carry 13%. The sample in question was peripheral blood, obtained from a patient treated with proton-based radiotherapy. The sequence came from a man older than 75 with esophageal cancer.

CDR3 bases: TGTGCCTGGAGCGAAGAGACCCAGTACTTC. Translating gives CAWSEETQYF. V and J are TRBV30 and TRBJ2-5; the D is unclear. The CDR3 spans 10 residues. Germline loops: CDR1 GTSNPN, CDR2 SVGIG (reference sequence). V was pared by 3 bases and J by 3 bases, with 2 bases between.